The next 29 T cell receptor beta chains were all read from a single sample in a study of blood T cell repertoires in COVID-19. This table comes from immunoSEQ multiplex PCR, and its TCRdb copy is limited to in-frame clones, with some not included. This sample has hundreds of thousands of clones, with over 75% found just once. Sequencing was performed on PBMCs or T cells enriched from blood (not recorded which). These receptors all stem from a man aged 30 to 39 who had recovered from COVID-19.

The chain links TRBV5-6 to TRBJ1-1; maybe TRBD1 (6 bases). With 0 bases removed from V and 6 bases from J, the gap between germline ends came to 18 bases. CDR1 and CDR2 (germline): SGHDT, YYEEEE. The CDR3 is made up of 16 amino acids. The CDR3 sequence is CASSLARGQQGPEAFF. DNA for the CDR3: TGTGCCAGCAGCTTGGCGCGCGGACAACAGGGTCCTGAAGCTTTCTTT. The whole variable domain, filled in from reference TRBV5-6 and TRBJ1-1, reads DAGVTQSPTHLIKTRGQQVTLRCSPKSGHDTVSWYQQALGQGPQFIFQYYEEEERQRGNFPDRFSGHQFPNYSSELNVNALLLGDSALYLCASSLARGQQGPEAFFGQGTRLTVV.

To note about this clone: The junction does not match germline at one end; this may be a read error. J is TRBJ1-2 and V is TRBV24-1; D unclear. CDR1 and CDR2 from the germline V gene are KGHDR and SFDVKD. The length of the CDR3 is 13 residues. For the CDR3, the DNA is TGTGCCACCACTGATGGCGGGGTAGGAGGCTACACCTTC. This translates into CATTDGGVGGYTF.

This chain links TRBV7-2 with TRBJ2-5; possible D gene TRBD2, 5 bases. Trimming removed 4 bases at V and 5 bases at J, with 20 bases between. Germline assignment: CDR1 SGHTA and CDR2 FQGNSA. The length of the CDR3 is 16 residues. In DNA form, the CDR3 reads TGTGCCAGCAGCTCGCTCGGTGGAGGATCGTTCGAGACCCAGTACTTC. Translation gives CASSSLGGGSFETQYF.

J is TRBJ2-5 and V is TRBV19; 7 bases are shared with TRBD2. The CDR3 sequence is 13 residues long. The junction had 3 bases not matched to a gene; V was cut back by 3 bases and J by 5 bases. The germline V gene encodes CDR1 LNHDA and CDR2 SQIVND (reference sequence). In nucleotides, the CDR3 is TGTGCCAGTAGTATCTCGCGGGGGGAGACCCAGTACTTC. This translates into CASSISRGETQYF.

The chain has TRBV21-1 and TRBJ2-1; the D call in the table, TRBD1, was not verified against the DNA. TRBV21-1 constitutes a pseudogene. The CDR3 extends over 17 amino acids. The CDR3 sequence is CASSTTQGKDSYNEQFF. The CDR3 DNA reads TGTGCCAGCAGCACGACACAGGGGAAGGACTCCTACAATGAGCAGTTCTTC.

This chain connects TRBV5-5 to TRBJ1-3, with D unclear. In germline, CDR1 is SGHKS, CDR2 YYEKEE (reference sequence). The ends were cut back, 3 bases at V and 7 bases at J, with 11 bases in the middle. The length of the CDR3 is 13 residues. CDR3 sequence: CASSSFGLNTIYF. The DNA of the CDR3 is TGTGCCAGCAGCTCTTTCGGTCTCAACACCATATATTTT.

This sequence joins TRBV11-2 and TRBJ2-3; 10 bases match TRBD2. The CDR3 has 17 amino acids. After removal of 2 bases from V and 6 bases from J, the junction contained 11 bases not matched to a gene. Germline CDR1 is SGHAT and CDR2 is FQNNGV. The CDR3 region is CASSLLSGRAVGDTQYF. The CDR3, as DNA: TGTGCCAGCAGCTTATTAAGCGGGAGGGCCGTGGGGGATACGCAGTATTTT. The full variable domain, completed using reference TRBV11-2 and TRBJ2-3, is EAGVAQSPRYKIIEKRQSVAFWCNPISGHATLYWYQQILGQGPKLLIQFQNNGVVDDSQLPKDRFSAERLKGVDSTLKIQPAKLEDSAVYLCASSLLSGRAVGDTQYFGPGTRLTVL.

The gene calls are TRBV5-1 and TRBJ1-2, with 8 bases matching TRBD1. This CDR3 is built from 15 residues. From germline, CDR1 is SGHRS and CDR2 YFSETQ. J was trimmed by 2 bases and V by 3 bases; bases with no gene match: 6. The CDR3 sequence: CASSSTGGNNYGYTF. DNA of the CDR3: TGCGCCAGCAGCTCTACAGGGGGTAACAACTATGGCTACACCTTC.

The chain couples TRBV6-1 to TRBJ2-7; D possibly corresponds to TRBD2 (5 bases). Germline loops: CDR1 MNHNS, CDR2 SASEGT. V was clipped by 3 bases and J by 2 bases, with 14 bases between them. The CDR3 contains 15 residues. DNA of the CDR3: TGTGCCAGCAGTGATTATTGGACTCCAGCCTACGAGCAGTACTTC. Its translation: CASSDYWTPAYEQYF.

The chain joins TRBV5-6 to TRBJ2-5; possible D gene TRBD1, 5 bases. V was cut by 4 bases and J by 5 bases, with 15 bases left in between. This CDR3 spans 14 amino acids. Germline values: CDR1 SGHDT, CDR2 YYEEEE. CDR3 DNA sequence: TGTGCCAGCAGCACCCAACAGGTAACGGAGACCCAGTACTTC. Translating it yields CASSTQQVTETQYF.

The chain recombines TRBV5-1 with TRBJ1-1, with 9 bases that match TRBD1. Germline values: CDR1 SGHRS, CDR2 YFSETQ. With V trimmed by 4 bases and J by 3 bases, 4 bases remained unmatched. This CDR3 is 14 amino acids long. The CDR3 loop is CASSRDRVDTEAFF. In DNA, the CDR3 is TGCGCCAGCAGCCGGGACAGGGTGGACACTGAAGCTTTCTTT.

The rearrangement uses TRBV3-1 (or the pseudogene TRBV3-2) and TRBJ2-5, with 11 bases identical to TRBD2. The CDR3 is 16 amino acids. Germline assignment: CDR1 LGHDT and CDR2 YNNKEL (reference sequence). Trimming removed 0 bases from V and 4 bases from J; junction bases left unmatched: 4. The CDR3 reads CASSQDISGRGETQYF. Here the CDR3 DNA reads TGTGCCAGCAGCCAAGATATTAGCGGGAGGGGAGAGACCCAGTACTTC.

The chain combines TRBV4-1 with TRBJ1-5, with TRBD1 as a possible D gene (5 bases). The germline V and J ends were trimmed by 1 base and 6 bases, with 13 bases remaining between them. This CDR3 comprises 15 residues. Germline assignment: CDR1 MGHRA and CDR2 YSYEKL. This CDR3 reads CASSQVWQGGQPQHF. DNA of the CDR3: TGCGCCAGCAGCCAAGTTTGGCAGGGCGGTCAGCCCCAGCATTTT.

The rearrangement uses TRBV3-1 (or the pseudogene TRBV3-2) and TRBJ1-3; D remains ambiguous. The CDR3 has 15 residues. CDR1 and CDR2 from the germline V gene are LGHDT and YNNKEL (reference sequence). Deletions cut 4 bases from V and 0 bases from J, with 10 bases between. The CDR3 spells CASSLGILSGNTIYF. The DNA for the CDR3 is TGTGCCAGCAGCCTCGGGATCCTCTCTGGAAACACCATATATTTT.

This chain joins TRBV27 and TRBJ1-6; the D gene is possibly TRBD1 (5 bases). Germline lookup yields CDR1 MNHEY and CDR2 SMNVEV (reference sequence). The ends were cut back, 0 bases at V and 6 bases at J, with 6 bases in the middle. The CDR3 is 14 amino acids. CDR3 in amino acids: CASSLSQGNSPLHF. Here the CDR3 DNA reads TGTGCCAGCAGTTTATCGCAGGGTAATTCACCCCTCCACTTT.

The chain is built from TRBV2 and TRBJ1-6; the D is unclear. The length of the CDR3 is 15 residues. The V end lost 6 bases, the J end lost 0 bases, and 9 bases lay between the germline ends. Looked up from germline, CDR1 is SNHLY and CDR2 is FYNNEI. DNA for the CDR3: TGTGCCAGCAGGTCGGAGAGCTCCTATAATTCACCCCTCCACTTT. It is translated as CASRSESSYNSPLHF.

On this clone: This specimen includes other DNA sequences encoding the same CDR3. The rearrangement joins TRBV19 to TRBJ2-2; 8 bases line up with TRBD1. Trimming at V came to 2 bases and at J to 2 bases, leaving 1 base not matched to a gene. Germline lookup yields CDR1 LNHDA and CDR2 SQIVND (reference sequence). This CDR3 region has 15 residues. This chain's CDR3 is CASSIQGANTGELFF. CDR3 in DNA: TGTGCCAGTAGTATACAGGGGGCCAACACCGGGGAGCTGTTTTTT.

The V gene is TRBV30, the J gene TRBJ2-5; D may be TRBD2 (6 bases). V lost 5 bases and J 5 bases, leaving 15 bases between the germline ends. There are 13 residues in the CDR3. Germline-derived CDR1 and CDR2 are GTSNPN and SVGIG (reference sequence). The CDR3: CAWLLAIGETQYF. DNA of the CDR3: TGTGCCTGGCTACTAGCAATTGGGGAGACCCAGTACTTC. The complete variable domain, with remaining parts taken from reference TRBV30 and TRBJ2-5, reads SQTIHQWPATLVQPVGSPLSLECTVEGTSNPNLYWYRQAAGRGLQLLFYSVGIGQISSEVPQNLSASRPQDRQFILSSKKLLLSDSGFYLCAWLLAIGETQYFGPGTRLLVL.

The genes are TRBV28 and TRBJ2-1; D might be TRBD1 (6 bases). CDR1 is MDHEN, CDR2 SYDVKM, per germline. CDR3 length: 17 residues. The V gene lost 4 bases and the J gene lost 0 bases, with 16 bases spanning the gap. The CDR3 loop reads CASSSLTGQSSYNEQFF. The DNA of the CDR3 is TGTGCCAGCAGTTCCCTTACAGGGCAAAGCTCCTACAATGAGCAGTTCTTC.

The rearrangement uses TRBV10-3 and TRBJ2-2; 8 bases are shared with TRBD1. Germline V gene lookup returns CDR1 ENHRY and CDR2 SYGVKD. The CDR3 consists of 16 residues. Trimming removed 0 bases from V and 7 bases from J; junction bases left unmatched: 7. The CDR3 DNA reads TGTGCCATCAGTGAGTCCAGGGGGCTAGATAACGGGGAGCTGTTTTTT. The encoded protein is CAISESRGLDNGELFF.

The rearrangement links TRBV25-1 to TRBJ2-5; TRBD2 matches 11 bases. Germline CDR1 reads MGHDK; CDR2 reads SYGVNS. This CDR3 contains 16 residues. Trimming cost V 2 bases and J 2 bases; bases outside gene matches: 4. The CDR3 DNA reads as TGTGCCAGCAGTGAAGTTAGCGGGAGGGATCAAGAGACCCAGTACTTC. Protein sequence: CASSEVSGRDQETQYF.

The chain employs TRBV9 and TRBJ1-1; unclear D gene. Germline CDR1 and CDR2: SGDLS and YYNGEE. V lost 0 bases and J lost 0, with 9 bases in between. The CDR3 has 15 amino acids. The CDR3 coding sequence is TGTGCCAGCAGCGTAGACGGCGCGGTGAACACTGAAGCTTTCTTT. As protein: CASSVDGAVNTEAFF.

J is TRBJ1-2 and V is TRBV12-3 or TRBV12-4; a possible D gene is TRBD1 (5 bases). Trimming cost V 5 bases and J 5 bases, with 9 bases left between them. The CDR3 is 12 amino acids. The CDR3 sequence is CASSVGGYGYTF. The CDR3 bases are TGTGCCAGCAGTGTGGGGGGGTATGGCTACACCTTC.

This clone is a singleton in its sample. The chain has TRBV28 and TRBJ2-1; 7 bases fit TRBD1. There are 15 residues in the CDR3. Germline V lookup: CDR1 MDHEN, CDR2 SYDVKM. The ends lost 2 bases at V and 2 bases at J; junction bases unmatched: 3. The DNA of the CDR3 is TGTGCCAGCAGTTTAGAACAGGGGCCCTACAATGAGCAGTTCTTC. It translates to CASSLEQGPYNEQFF.

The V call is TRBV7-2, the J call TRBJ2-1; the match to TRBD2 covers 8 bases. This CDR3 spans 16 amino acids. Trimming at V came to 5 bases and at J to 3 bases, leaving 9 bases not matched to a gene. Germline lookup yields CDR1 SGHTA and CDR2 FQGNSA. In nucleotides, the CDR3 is TGTGCCAGCAGCAAAGCGGGAGCCCTTCTCTACAATGAGCAGTTCTTC. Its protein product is CASSKAGALLYNEQFF. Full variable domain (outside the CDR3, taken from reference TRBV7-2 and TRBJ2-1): GAGVSQSPSNKVTEKGKDVELRCDPISGHTALYWYRQSLGQGLEFLIYFQGNSAPDKSGLPSDRFSAERTGGSVSTLTIQRTQQEDSAVYLCASSKAGALLYNEQFFGPGTRLTVL.

Here the CDR3 reads CATNVRGWSADTQYF. The CDR3 nucleotides read TGTGCCACCAATGTAAGGGGATGGAGCGCAGATACGCAGTATTTT. V usage is TRBV6-6 and J usage is TRBJ2-3; TRBD1 is a possible D gene (5 bases). Germline CDR1 and CDR2: MNHNY and SVGAGI (reference sequence). The CDR3 loop spans 15 amino acids. V lost 10 bases to trimming and J lost 4 bases, with 21 bases between them.

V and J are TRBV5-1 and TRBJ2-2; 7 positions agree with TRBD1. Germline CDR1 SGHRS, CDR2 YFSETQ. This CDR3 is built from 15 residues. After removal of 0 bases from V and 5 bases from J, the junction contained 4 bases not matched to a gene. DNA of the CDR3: TGCGCCAGCAGCTTGGGGGTACAGGGGACCGGGGAGCTGTTTTTT. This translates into CASSLGVQGTGELFF.

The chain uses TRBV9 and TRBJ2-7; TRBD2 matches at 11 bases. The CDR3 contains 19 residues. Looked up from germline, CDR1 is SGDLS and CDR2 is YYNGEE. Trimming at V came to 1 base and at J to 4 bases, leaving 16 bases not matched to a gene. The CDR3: CASSVSPATSGVGLYEQYF. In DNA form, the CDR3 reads TGTGCCAGCAGCGTATCCCCCGCGACTAGCGGGGTGGGGCTGTACGAGCAGTACTTC.

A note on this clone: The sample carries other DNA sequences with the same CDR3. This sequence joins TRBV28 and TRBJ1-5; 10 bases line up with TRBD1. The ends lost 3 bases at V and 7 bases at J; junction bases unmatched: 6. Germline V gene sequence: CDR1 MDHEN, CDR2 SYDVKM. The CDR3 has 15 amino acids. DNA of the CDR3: TGTGCCAGCAGTTTGGGACAGGGGTTTAGGCAGCCCCAGCATTTT. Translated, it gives CASSLGQGFRQPQHF. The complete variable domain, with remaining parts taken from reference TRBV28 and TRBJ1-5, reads DVKVTQSSRYLVKRTGEKVFLECVQDMDHENMFWYRQDPGLGLRLIYFSYDVKMKEKGDIPEGYSVSREKKERFSLILESASTNQTSMYLCASSLGQGFRQPQHFGDGTRLSIL.